These 22 T cell receptor beta chains originate from one sample sequenced in a study of CD8 T cells in ankylosing spondylitis. General study findings and limits: Ankylosing spondylitis blood seemed to carry a telltale TCR beta motif made of under 10 highly homologous variants.

TCRdb fed the 5' RACE reads into MiXCR, producing one record per CDR3 protein. The data contain a few hundred thousand distinct CDR3 sequences, under 25% of them seen just once; the ten biggest clones take up about 15%. Their recognized antigens are unknown. The material sequenced was blood, either unsorted or a sorted T cell fraction (not recorded which). The receptors derive from a male donor with ankylosing spondylitis.

This chain links TRBV5-6 with TRBJ2-1, with 11 bases aligning to TRBD2. With 3 bases clipped from V and 5 bases from J, the junction kept 10 bases outside the gene matches. The germline V gene encodes CDR1 SGHDT and CDR2 YYEEEE. CDR3 length: 17 amino acids. This CDR3 reads CASSWAPGGLADNEQFF. CDR3 DNA: TGTGCCAGCAGCTGGGCCCCCGGGGGACTAGCGGACAATGAGCAGTTCTTC.

V is TRBV7-3 and J is TRBJ2-7; D is uncertain. The CDR3 is 13 amino acids. Germline loops: CDR1 SGHTA, CDR2 FQGTGA. The germline V and J ends were trimmed by 2 bases and 7 bases, with 12 bases remaining between them. The CDR3 loop reads CASSLHPPGEQYF. Written as DNA, the CDR3 is TGTGCCAGCAGCTTACACCCTCCCGGGGAGCAGTACTTC.

V usage is TRBV7-9 and J usage is TRBJ2-7, with D tentatively TRBD1 (5 bases). Germline-derived CDR1 and CDR2 are SEHNR and FQNEAQ (reference sequence). V shed 4 bases and J shed 0 bases, with 13 bases lying between them. This CDR3 has 15 amino acids. The CDR3 nucleotides read TGTGCCAGCAGCTCTCCGGACAAATTCTCCTACGAGCAGTACTTC. Translating gives CASSSPDKFSYEQYF.

The chain is built from TRBV7-3 and TRBJ2-2, with D maybe TRBD2 (6 bases). The V end was cut by 6 bases, the J end by 1 base, with 12 bases between. The CDR3 has 15 amino acids. Germline CDR1 reads SGHTA; CDR2 reads FQGTGA. In nucleotides, the CDR3 is TGTGCCAGCAGGTCGGGACTCTGGAACACCGGGGAGCTGTTTTTT. Translation: CASRSGLWNTGELFF.

This clonotype was found a few times. The rearrangement uses TRBV7-8 and TRBJ1-2; 7 bases fit TRBD1. The germline CDR1 and CDR2 sequences are SGHVS and FQNEAQ. This CDR3 is built from 14 residues. With 3 bases clipped from V and 6 bases from J, the junction kept 7 bases outside the gene matches. The CDR3 protein is CASSFDDRDHGYTF. DNA of the CDR3: TGTGCCAGCAGCTTTGATGACAGGGACCATGGCTACACCTTC.

The chain couples TRBV7-9 to TRBJ1-2; 7 bases map to TRBD1. CDR1 is SEHNR and CDR2 is FQNEAQ in the germline V gene (reference sequence). V was clipped by 5 bases and J by 2 bases; unmatched bases: 5. The CDR3 extends over 14 amino acids. In DNA, the CDR3 is TGTGCCAGCAGCCTGGACAGGCCGAACTATGGCTACACCTTC. Its protein is CASSLDRPNYGYTF.

The chain recombines TRBV6-4 with TRBJ2-2, with 7 bases matching TRBD2. The CDR3 is 14 residues long. Per the germline V gene, CDR1 is MRHNA and CDR2 is SNTAGT. J lost 4 bases, V lost 1 base, and 0 bases had no gene match. The CDR3 loop is CASSDLAGTGELFF. CDR3 DNA: TGTGCCAGCAGTGACTTAGCGGGCACCGGGGAGCTGTTTTTT.

The V call is TRBV3-1, the J call TRBJ2-3, with 12 bases identical to TRBD2. The CDR3 has 18 residues. Germline loops: CDR1 LGHDT, CDR2 YNNKEL (reference sequence). After removal of 1 base from V and 9 bases from J, the junction contained 14 bases not matched to a gene. DNA for the CDR3: TGTGCCAGCAGCCAAGCCCCCGGGGGGACTAGCGGGCTGCGGACGCAGTATTTT. Amino acid sequence: CASSQAPGGTSGLRTQYF.

The V gene is TRBV6-1, the J gene TRBJ1-5, with D possibly TRBD1 on 5 matching bases. CDR3 size: 14 residues. Per the germline V gene, CDR1 is MNHNS and CDR2 is SASEGT. V lost 3 bases and J 2 bases, leaving 8 bases between the germline ends. The CDR3 here is CASSDRAGNQPQHF. The CDR3 nucleotides read TGTGCCAGCAGTGACAGGGCGGGCAATCAGCCCCAGCATTTT.

This rearrangement joins TRBV7-2 to TRBJ2-3; possibly TRBD1 for D (6 bases). The CDR3 is made up of 13 amino acids. Trimming stripped 7 bases from V and 5 bases from J, with 13 bases between. Per germline, CDR1 SGHTA and CDR2 FQGNSA. CDR3 sequence (DNA): TGTGCCAGCAAAACTCCAGGGGAAGATACGCAGTATTTT. It yields the protein CASKTPGEDTQYF.

The rearrangement joins TRBV7-9 to TRBJ2-5; no clear D gene. CDR1 SEHNR and CDR2 FQNEAQ come from the germline V gene (reference sequence). The CDR3 runs to 13 residues. V was clipped by 1 base and J by 3 bases, with 6 bases between them. DNA of the CDR3: TGTGCCAGCAGCTTAGACCTGAAAGAGACCCAGTACTTC. Translating gives CASSLDLKETQYF.

There are a few counts of this clonotype. V is TRBV7-9 and J is TRBJ1-5; no firm D call. There are 12 residues in the CDR3. Trimming pared 5 bases from V and 12 bases from J, leaving 14 bases between. Germline V gene lookup returns CDR1 SEHNR and CDR2 FQNEAQ (reference sequence). In DNA form, the CDR3 reads TGTGCCAGCAGCCCGAACGAACGGCACCAGCATTTT. It translates to CASSPNERHQHF.

In its sample, this clonotype was seen a few times. CDR3 in amino acids: CASRGVVVAFF. CDR3 in DNA: TGTGCCAGCAGGGGAGTTGTAGTAGCTTTCTTT. The V and J genes are TRBV28 and TRBJ1-1; no clear D gene. The CDR3 contains 11 residues. With 6 bases removed from V and 10 bases from J, the gap between germline ends came to 12 bases. From germline, CDR1 is MDHEN and CDR2 SYDVKM.

A single count supports this clonotype. This chain joins TRBV7-9 and TRBJ2-5; TRBD1 might be the D (5 bases). Germline V gives CDR1 SEHNR, CDR2 FQNEAQ (reference sequence). CDR3 length equals 16 residues. The ends were cut back, 1 base at V and 3 bases at J, with 15 bases in the middle. CDR3 amino acids: CASSLVGRSGKETQYF. CDR3 bases: TGTGCCAGCAGCTTAGTAGGGCGGTCAGGGAAAGAGACCCAGTACTTC.

This chain connects TRBV5-1 to TRBJ2-1, with TRBD2 identical over 7 bases. The CDR3 is made up of 16 amino acids. The germline V gene encodes CDR1 SGHRS and CDR2 YFSETQ. J lost 1 base, V lost 4 bases, and 8 bases had no gene match. The CDR3 region is CASSPGGGRSYNEQFF. The CDR3 region has the DNA TGCGCCAGCAGCCCGGGAGGTGGGAGGTCCTACAATGAGCAGTTCTTC.

This clonotype showed up just a few times. The rearrangement uses TRBV20-1 and TRBJ2-7; D uncertain. The V end lost 3 bases, the J end lost 9 bases, and 15 bases lay between the germline ends. The CDR3 extends over 12 amino acids. Germline-derived CDR1 and CDR2 are DFQATT and SNEGSKA (reference sequence). The CDR3 sequence: CSASPDWSRQYF. The CDR3 DNA follows: TGCAGTGCTAGTCCCGACTGGTCCCGGCAGTACTTC.

CDR3 sequence (DNA): TGTGCCAGCAGCTTAGTACTCGTTCCCTCTGGGGCCAACGTCCTGACTTTC. Its protein product is CASSLVLVPSGANVLTF. The J gene is TRBJ2-6, the V gene TRBV11-2; D is ambiguous. The CDR3 is 17 residues long. CDR1 and CDR2 (germline): SGHAT, FQNNGV. The V end was cut by 1 base, the J end by 0 bases, with 10 bases between.

This chain uses TRBV7-9 with TRBJ2-7; TRBD1 agrees at 7 bases. CDR3 size: 14 residues. V was clipped by 1 base and J by 6 bases; unmatched bases: 6. In germline, CDR1 is SEHNR, CDR2 FQNEAQ (reference sequence). CDR3 residues: CASSLGQGFGEQYF. CDR3 nucleotides: TGTGCCAGCAGCTTAGGACAGGGTTTCGGCGAGCAGTACTTC.

This clonotype was detected ten times or more. The chain links TRBV7-2 to TRBJ2-2; TRBD2 matches 10 bases. After removal of 5 bases from V and 7 bases from J, the junction contained 10 bases not matched to a gene. The germline gives CDR1 SGHTA, CDR2 FQGNSA. The CDR3 consists of 16 residues. The CDR3 coding sequence is TGTGCCAGCAGCCCCACAGCGGGAGGGGTAATCGGGGAGCTGTTTTTT. Amino acids: CASSPTAGGVIGELFF.

This clonotype came up a few times. The V call is TRBV6-5, the J call TRBJ1-5, with a weak D call TRBD1 (5 bases). CDR3 length equals 15 residues. The V end was cut by 4 bases, the J end by 3 bases, with 13 bases between. Germline V CDR1 and CDR2: MNHEY, SVGAGI. In nucleotides, the CDR3 is TGTGCCAGCAGTTGGGGGACCGACTTCAATCAGCCCCAGCATTTT. Translated: CASSWGTDFNQPQHF.

The chain has TRBV29-1 and TRBJ2-3; the match to TRBD2 covers 7 bases. This CDR3 contains 13 residues. After removal of 6 bases from V and 8 bases from J, the junction contained 11 bases not matched to a gene. CDR1 SQVTM and CDR2 ANQGSEA come from the germline V gene. The chain's CDR3 is CSVGVGSGSTQYF. The DNA of the CDR3 is TGCAGCGTGGGAGTGGGTAGCGGGTCTACGCAGTATTTT.

The chain couples TRBV11-3 to TRBJ1-1, with TRBD1 identical over 7 bases. V lost 5 bases to trimming and J lost 1 base; unmatched junction nucleotides: 4. Germline loops: CDR1 SGHNT, CDR2 YENEEA. CDR3 length: 14 amino acids. CDR3 DNA: TGTGCCAGCAGCCCCGACAGGGCGAACACTGAAGCTTTCTTT. Its translation: CASSPDRANTEAFF.